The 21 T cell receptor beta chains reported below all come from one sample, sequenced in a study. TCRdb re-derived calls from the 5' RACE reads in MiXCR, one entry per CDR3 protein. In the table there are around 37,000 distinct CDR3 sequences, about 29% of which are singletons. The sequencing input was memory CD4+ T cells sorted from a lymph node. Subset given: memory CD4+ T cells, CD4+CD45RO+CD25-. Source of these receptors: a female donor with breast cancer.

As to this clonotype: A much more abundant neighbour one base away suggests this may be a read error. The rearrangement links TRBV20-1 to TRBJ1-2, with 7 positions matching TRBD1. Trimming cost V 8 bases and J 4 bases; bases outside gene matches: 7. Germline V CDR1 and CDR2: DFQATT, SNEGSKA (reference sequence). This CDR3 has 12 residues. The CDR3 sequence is CSSATGTYGYTF. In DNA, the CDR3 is TGCAGTTCCGCGACAGGGACCTATGGCTACACCTTC.

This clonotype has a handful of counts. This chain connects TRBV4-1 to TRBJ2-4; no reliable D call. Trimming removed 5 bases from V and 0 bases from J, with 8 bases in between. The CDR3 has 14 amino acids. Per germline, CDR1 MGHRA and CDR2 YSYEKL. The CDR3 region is CASSSWPAKNIQYF. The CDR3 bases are TGCGCCAGCAGCTCGTGGCCAGCCAAAAACATTCAGTACTTC.

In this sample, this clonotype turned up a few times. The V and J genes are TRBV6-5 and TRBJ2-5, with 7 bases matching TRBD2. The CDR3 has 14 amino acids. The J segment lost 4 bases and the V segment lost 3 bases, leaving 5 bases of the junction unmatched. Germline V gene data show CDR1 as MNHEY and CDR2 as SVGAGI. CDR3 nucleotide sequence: TGTGCCAGCAGTTATCGCGGGAGAGGAGAGACCCAGTACTTC. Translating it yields CASSYRGRGETQYF.

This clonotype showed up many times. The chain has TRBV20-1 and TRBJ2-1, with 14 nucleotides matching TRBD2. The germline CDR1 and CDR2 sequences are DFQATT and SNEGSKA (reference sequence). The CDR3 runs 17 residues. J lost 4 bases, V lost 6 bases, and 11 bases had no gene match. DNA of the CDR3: TGCAGTGCAGAGGGACTAGCGGGAGCCCCCCGGTACAATGAGCAGTTCTTC. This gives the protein CSAEGLAGAPRYNEQFF.

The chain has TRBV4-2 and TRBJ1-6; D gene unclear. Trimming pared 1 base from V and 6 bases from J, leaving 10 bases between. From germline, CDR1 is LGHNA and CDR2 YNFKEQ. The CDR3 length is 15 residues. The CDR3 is CASSQVRGGNSPLHF. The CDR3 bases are TGTGCCAGCAGCCAAGTCCGGGGAGGTAATTCACCCCTCCACTTT.

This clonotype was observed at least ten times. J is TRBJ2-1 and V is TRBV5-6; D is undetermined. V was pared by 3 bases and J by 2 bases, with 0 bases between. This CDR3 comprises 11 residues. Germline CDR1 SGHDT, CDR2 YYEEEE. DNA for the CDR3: TGTGCCAGCAGCTCCTACAATGAGCAGTTCTTC. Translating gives CASSSYNEQFF.

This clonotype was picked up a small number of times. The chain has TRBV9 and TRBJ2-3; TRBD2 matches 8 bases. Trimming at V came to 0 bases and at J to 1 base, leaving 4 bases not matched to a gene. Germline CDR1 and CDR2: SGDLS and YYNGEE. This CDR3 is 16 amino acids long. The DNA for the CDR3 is TGTGCCAGCAGCGTAGGGGTAGCGGGGCGCACAGATACGCAGTATTTT. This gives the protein CASSVGVAGRTDTQYF.

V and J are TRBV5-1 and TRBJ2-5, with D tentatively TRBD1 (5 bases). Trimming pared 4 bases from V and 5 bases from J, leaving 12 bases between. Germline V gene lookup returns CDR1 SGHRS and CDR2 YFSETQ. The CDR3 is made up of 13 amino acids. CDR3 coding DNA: TGCGCCAGCAGCCTAGGGGATGACGAGACCCAGTACTTC. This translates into CASSLGDDETQYF.

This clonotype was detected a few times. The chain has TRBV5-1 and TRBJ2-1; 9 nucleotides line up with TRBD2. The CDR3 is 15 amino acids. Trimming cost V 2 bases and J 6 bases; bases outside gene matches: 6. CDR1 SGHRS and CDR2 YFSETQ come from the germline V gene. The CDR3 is CASSLGGGRANEQFF. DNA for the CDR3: TGCGCCAGCAGCTTAGGAGGCGGGAGGGCCAATGAGCAGTTCTTC.

This CDR3 reads CASSLSPESSYNEQFF. The DNA for the CDR3 is TGTGCCAGCAGTTTAAGTCCGGAGAGCTCCTACAATGAGCAGTTCTTC. The chain combines TRBV28 with TRBJ2-1; no reliable D call. The germline V gene encodes CDR1 MDHEN and CDR2 SYDVKM. This CDR3 region has 16 residues. V lost 2 bases to trimming and J lost 0 bases, with 11 bases between them.

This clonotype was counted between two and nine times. The CDR3 sequence: CASSQDRASSPLHF. CDR3 nucleotide sequence: TGTGCCAGCAGCCAAGACAGGGCAAGCTCACCCCTCCACTTT. The gene calls are TRBV7-8 and TRBJ1-6; 7 positions agree with TRBD1. J was trimmed by 10 bases and V by 5 bases; bases with no gene match: 8. This CDR3 is 14 amino acids long. Germline V gives CDR1 SGHVS, CDR2 FQNEAQ.

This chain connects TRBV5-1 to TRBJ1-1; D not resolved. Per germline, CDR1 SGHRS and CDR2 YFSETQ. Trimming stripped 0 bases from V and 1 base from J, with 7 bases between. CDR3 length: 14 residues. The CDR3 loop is CASSLVQQNTEAFF. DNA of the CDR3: TGCGCCAGCAGCTTGGTCCAGCAGAACACTGAAGCTTTCTTT.

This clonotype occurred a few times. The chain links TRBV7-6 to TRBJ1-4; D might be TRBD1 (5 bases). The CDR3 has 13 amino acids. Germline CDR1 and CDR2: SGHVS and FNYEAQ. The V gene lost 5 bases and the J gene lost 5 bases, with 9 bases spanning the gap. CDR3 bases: TGTGCCAGCAGCGAGGGACTCAATGAAAAACTGTTTTTT. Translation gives CASSEGLNEKLFF.

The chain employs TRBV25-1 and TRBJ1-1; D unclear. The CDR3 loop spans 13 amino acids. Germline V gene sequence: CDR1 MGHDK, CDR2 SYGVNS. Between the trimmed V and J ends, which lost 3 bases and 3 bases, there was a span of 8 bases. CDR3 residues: CASSEGRDTEAFF. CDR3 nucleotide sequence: TGTGCCAGCAGTGAGGGTAGGGACACTGAAGCTTTCTTT.

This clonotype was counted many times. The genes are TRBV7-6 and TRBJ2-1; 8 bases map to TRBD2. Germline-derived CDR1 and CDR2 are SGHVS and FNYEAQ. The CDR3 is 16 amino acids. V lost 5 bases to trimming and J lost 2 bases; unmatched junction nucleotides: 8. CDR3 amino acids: CASSPLWRGAYNEQFF. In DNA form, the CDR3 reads TGTGCCAGCAGCCCCCTGTGGCGGGGGGCCTACAATGAGCAGTTCTTC.

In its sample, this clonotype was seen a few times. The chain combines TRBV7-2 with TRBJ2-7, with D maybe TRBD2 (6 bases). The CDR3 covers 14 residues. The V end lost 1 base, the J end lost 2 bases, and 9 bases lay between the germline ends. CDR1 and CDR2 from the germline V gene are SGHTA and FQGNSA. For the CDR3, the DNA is TGTGCCAGCAGCTTAGGAAGCGGGCCCTACGAGCAGTACTTC. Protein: CASSLGSGPYEQYF.

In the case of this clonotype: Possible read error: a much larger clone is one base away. The CDR3, as DNA: TGTGCCGGCAGTTACTCGGTTAGCACAGATACGCAGTATTTT. As protein: CAGSYSVSTDTQYF. V gene TRBV6-5 combines with J gene TRBJ2-3; D remains unclear. The length of the CDR3 is 14 residues. Germline CDR1 reads MNHEY; CDR2 reads SVGAGI.

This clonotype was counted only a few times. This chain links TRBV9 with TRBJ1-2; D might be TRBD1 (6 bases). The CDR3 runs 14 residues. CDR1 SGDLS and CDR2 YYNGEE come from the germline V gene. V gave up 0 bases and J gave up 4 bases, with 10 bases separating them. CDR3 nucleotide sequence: TGTGCCAGCAGCGTAGGGACAGACTCCTATGGCTACACCTTC. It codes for CASSVGTDSYGYTF.

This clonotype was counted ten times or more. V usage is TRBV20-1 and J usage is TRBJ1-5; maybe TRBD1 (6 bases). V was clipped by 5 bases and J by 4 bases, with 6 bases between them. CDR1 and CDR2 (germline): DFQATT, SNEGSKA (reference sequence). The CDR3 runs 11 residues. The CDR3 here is CSAQGNQPQHF. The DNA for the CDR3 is TGCAGTGCTCAGGGGAATCAGCCCCAGCATTTT.

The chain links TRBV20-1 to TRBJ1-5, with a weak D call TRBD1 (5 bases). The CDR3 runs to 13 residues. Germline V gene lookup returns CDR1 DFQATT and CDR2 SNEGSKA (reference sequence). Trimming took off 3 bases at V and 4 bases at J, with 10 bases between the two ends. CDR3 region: CSARMTANQPQHF. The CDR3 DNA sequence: TGCAGTGCTAGGATGACAGCGAATCAGCCCCAGCATTTT.

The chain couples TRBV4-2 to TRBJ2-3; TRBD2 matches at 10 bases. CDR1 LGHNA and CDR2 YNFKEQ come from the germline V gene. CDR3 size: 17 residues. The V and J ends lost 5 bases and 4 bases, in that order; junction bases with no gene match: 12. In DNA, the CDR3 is TGTGCCAGCAGCGAAAGGTTAGCGGGAGGTTTTGCAGATACGCAGTATTTT. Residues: CASSERLAGGFADTQYF.